The present TCR beta chain was sequenced within a study of response to subunit inactivated influenza vaccine. A few counts support this clonotype. TCRdb independently ran MiXCR on the RT-PCR reads; one entry per CDR3 protein. The sample contains 500,000 to 650,000 distinct CDR3 sequences, about 7.6% of which appear only once. This receptor was taken from a man aged 50-75 years who received an inactivated influenza vaccine. Sample: PBMCs from blood, taken roughly 24 months after vaccination.

CDR3 loop: CASAQDTNIQYF. DNA of the CDR3: TGTGCTAGTGCCCAGGACACAAACATTCAGTACTTC. The V call is TRBV12-5, the J call TRBJ2-4; D is possibly TRBD1 (5 bases). Germline CDR1 is LGHNT and CDR2 is FRNRAP. Trimming stripped 7 bases from V and 6 bases from J, with 10 bases between. CDR3 length equals 12 residues.